Below, 13 T cell receptor beta chains from the same sample are listed, as sequenced in a study of beta chain features in type 1 diabetes (dated by TCRdb to 2017 to 2018). Receptors were amplified or captured by the immunoSEQ multiplex PCR assay. The entire isolated RNA was reverse transcribed using the High Capacity cDNA Reverse Transcription Kit, and thus expressed TCRB transcripts were sequenced. TCRdb limited this immuneACCESS table to in-frame rearrangements with V and J called. A share of clones is missing; checked studies link under half to unresolved V genes, and the rest is unexplained. This sample gives 150,000 or so clones in total; around 8.4% of them show up just once. The ten largest clones add up to more than 0.45% of the sample. Their specific antigens are unknown. The paper as a whole reports these results and caveats: In all four CD4+ subsets, TCRB CDR3 length was moderately but significantly shorter in type 1 diabetes patients.

What was sequenced was central memory CD4+ T cells from blood. The receptors stem from a woman aged 18-30 years with type 1 diabetes.

The chain joins TRBV29-1 to TRBJ2-7; TRBD1 matches 11 bases. Germline V lookup: CDR1 SQVTM, CDR2 ANQGSEA. CDR3 length: 14 residues. V dropped 7 bases and J dropped 0; count of bases not matched to a gene: 5. The CDR3 nucleotides are TGCAGCGGGGGAGGGACAGGGGGCTCCTACGAGCAGTACTTC. Amino acids: CSGGGTGGSYEQYF.

The gene calls are TRBV7-2 and TRBJ2-7; 13 nucleotides line up with TRBD2. With V trimmed by 4 bases and J by 7 bases, 7 bases remained unmatched. The CDR3 totals 15 residues. Germline V gives CDR1 SGHTA, CDR2 FQGNSA. As DNA, the CDR3 is TGTGCCAGCAGCTCCACTAGCGGGAGGGCGCAGGAGCAGTACTTC. Translation gives CASSSTSGRAQEQYF. Drawing the rest from reference TRBV7-2 and TRBJ2-7, the complete variable domain is GAGVSQSPSNKVTEKGKDVELRCDPISGHTALYWYRQSLGQGLEFLIYFQGNSAPDKSGLPSDRFSAERTGGSVSTLTIQRTQQEDSAVYLCASSSTSGRAQEQYFGPGTRLTVT.

This clone was counted only a few times. The chain is built from TRBV11-2 and TRBJ2-5; 7 bases map to TRBD2. After removal of 6 bases from V and 1 base from J, the junction contained 8 bases not matched to a gene. Germline CDR1 is SGHAT and CDR2 is FQNNGV. This CDR3 has 15 residues. CDR3 nucleotide sequence: TGTGCCAGCAGGGCTACCACGGGGGGCCAAGAGACCCAGTACTTC. It translates to CASRATTGGQETQYF.

The rearrangement joins TRBV19 to TRBJ1-4, with no clear D. V was trimmed by 5 bases and J by 0 bases, leaving 10 bases between them. CDR1 and CDR2 from the germline V gene are LNHDA and SQIVND (reference sequence). This CDR3 is built from 15 residues. In DNA, the CDR3 is TGTGCCAGTAGTTACCGGCGGACAACTAATGAAAAACTGTTTTTT. Protein product: CASSYRRTTNEKLFF.

The sample holds a few counts of this clone. This sequence joins TRBV7-3 and TRBJ2-5; D might be TRBD2 (5 bases). The germline V gene encodes CDR1 SGHTA and CDR2 FQGTGA. CDR3 length: 13 amino acids. The V and J ends lost 2 bases and 3 bases respectively, with 7 bases between them. Written as DNA, the CDR3 is TGTGCCAGCAGCTTAGGGAGCGAAGAGACCCAGTACTTC. It translates to CASSLGSEETQYF.

The genes are TRBV19 and TRBJ2-1; TRBD2 matches at 9 bases. The CDR3 sequence is 14 residues long. J lost 3 bases, V lost 7 bases, and 4 bases had no gene match. Germline lookup yields CDR1 LNHDA and CDR2 SQIVND (reference sequence). In nucleotides, the CDR3 is TGTGCCAGTATTTCTAGCGGGGACTACAATGAGCAGTTCTTC. This gives the protein CASISSGDYNEQFF.

The table lists this clone with a few counts. V is TRBV10-3 and J is TRBJ1-2; 8 nucleotides agree with TRBD1. V dropped 3 bases and J dropped 6; count of bases not matched to a gene: 3. The length of the CDR3 is 13 residues. CDR1 is ENHRY and CDR2 is SYGVKD in the germline V gene. The CDR3 DNA is TGTGCCATCAGTGAAGGACAGGGTGATGGCTACACCTTC. Translated, it gives CAISEGQGDGYTF.

Comments on this clone: Other nucleotide sequences in the sample specify the same CDR3. V is TRBV6-1 and J is TRBJ1-2; 7 bases agree with TRBD1. After removal of 1 base from V and 3 bases from J, the junction contained 2 bases not matched to a gene. Germline V gene sequence: CDR1 MNHNS, CDR2 SASEGT. This CDR3 is 14 amino acids long. CDR3 residues: CASSEGQGDYGYTF. Written as DNA, the CDR3 is TGTGCCAGCAGTGAAGGGCAGGGGGACTATGGCTACACCTTC.

V usage is TRBV30 and J usage is TRBJ2-7, with 8 positions matching TRBD1. Losses at the gene ends were 2 bases for V and 5 bases for J; bases not matched to a gene: 14. The CDR3 covers 16 residues. Looked up from germline, CDR1 is GTSNPN and CDR2 is SVGIG (reference sequence). The CDR3 here is CAWSIGNWRQGNEQYF. For the CDR3, the DNA is TGTGCCTGGAGTATAGGGAATTGGAGACAGGGGAACGAGCAGTACTTC.

The rearrangement joins TRBV10-3 to TRBJ1-6; 8 nucleotides agree with TRBD1. The CDR3 covers 16 residues. Germline V gene sequence: CDR1 ENHRY, CDR2 SYGVKD. After removal of 3 bases from V and 7 bases from J, the junction contained 8 bases not matched to a gene. The CDR3 nucleotides are TGTGCCATCAGTGAACGGACAGGGCCTGCCAATTCACCCCTCCACTTT. It yields the protein CAISERTGPANSPLHF.

A few counts support this clone. This rearrangement joins TRBV6-1 to TRBJ1-3; D call uncertain. CDR3 length: 11 residues. From germline, CDR1 is MNHNS and CDR2 SASEGT. V shed 11 bases and J shed 4 bases, with 9 bases lying between them. The CDR3 DNA sequence: TGTGCCGGAACACAGGGAAACACCATATATTTT. It yields the protein CAGTQGNTIYF.

The rearrangement joins TRBV7-9 to TRBJ2-4; D unresolved. CDR1 and CDR2 from the germline V gene are SEHNR and FQNEAQ (reference sequence). The V end was cut by 1 base, the J end by 5 bases, with 9 bases between. This CDR3 spans 14 amino acids. The CDR3 region is CASSLGAVQNIQYF. The CDR3 nucleotides are TGTGCCAGCAGCTTAGGGGCAGTCCAAAACATTCAGTACTTC.

This chain joins TRBV18 and TRBJ2-7; 9 bases are shared with TRBD2. Germline assignment: CDR1 KGHSH and CDR2 LQKENI. V lost 1 base to trimming and J lost 5 bases; unmatched junction nucleotides: 9. CDR3 length: 16 amino acids. As DNA, the CDR3 is TGTGCCAGCTCACCACGGGTTAGCGGGAGTTTCCACGAGCAGTACTTC. Its protein product is CASSPRVSGSFHEQYF.